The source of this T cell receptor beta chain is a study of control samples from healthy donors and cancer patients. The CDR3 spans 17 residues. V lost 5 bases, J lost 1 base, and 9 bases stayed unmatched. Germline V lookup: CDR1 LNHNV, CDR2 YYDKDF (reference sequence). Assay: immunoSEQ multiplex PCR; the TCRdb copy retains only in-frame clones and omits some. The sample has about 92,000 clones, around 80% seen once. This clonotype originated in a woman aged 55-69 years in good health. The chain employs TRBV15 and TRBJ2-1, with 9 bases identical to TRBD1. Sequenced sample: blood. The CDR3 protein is CATSGRTGALSYNEQFF. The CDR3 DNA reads TGTGCCACCAGCGGACGGACAGGGGCCCTTTCCTACAATGAGCAGTTCTTC.